The clone carrying this T cell receptor beta chain was detected only a few times. Its antigen is not identified. This record belongs to a study of beta chain features in type 1 diabetes. Study findings and constraints: A moderate, significant TCRB CDR3 shortening appeared in type 1 diabetes across four CD4+ subsets.

As every portion of the isolated RNA was reverse transcribed, the sequencing read expressed TCRB transcripts. Method: immunoSEQ multiplex PCR; TCRdb's copy keeps in-frame clones and lacks some. The repertoire holds about 650,000 clones, with roughly 12% as singletons. This CDR3 has 15 residues. The germline CDR1 and CDR2 sequences are SGHTA and FQGNSA. Between the trimmed V and J ends, which lost 5 bases and 4 bases, there was a span of 15 bases. The clonotype comes from a man aged 30-40 years with type 1 diabetes. This rearrangement joins TRBV7-2 to TRBJ2-1; perhaps TRBD1 as D (6 bases). The source material was naive CD4+ T cells from blood. CDR3 sequence: CASSPTGQTYNEQFF. The CDR3 nucleotides read TGTGCCAGCAGCCCGACCGGACAGACGTACAATGAGCAGTTCTTC.